This T cell receptor beta chain was identified during a study of blood T cell repertoires in COVID-19. TCRdb's copy holds only in-frame clones and misses some; the assay was immunoSEQ multiplex PCR. The table lists 40,000 to 45,000 clones, approximately 71% of them singletons. The germline V gene encodes CDR1 MGHDK and CDR2 SYGVNS. This CDR3 has 15 amino acids. V dropped 4 bases and J dropped 0; count of bases not matched to a gene: 3. This clonotype was obtained from a man aged 80 or over with acute or convalescent COVID-19. The V gene is TRBV25-1, the J gene TRBJ2-3; 8 nucleotides line up with TRBD2. Source material: peripheral blood. This chain's CDR3 is CASSGLAPSTDTQYF. The CDR3 region has the DNA TGTGCCAGCAGTGGACTAGCGCCTAGCACAGATACGCAGTATTTT.